This TCR beta chain originates from a study of shared clonotypes between healthy human individuals. General observations from the study: Generation probabilities of non-shared clonotypes were lower (relative to those shared by all four donors). The rarefaction results pointed to incomplete sorted-subset sequencing despite large depth.

Donors included only healthy HIV-negative adults lacking recent acute infections or vaccinations. Division of CD4+ cells produced a CD45RA+ naive subset and a CD45RA-negative memory subset. This table comes from immunoSEQ multiplex PCR, and its TCRdb copy is limited to in-frame clones, with some not included. The sample lists millions of clones, roughly 94% occurring once. As for this clone: Its antigen is unknown.

The clonotype comes from a man aged 18 to 29 in good health. The sample consisted of naive CD4+ T cells sorted from blood. Subset specified: CD45RA+ positively selected.

The CDR3 DNA follows: TGTGCCATCGAAGGCTACAATGAGCAGTTCTTC. Residues: CAIEGYNEQFF. The gene calls are TRBV10-3 and TRBJ2-1; D is unclear. Germline V CDR1 and CDR2: ENHRY, SYGVKD. V shed 8 bases and J shed 3 bases, with 5 bases lying between them. There are 11 residues in the CDR3.